This T cell receptor (beta chain) was profiled in a study of T cell changes during pregnancy in multiple sclerosis. Profiled with immunoSEQ multiplex PCR; TCRdb holds only in-frame clones, not every one. Among about 87,000 clones listed, just under 95% were seen once. This CDR3 region has 15 residues. CDR1 is MNHNS, CDR2 SASEGT, per germline. The V and J ends lost 5 bases and 2 bases respectively, with 13 bases between them. The sequence derives from a female donor in good health, enrolled as a control in a pregnancy study. The rearrangement uses TRBV6-1 and TRBJ1-3, with D possibly TRBD1 on 6 matching bases. Sequencing used peripheral blood, obtained in the third trimester of pregnancy. CDR3 loop: CASSSFTGTGNTIYF. The CDR3, as DNA: TGTGCCAGCAGTTCCTTCACAGGGACTGGAAACACCATATATTTT.